The clone carrying this T cell receptor beta chain was seen ten or more times. Its antigen is as yet unknown. The record originates from a study of T-cell reconstitution after alpha-beta-depleted transplantation in children. V shed 7 bases, J shed 6 bases, and the junction held 11 bases outside the gene matches. This CDR3 has 15 residues. Preparation of the TCRbeta library involved a method that used unique molecular identifiers. TCRdb re-derived calls from the PCR reads in MiXCR, one entry per CDR3 protein. There are 45,000 or so distinct CDR3 sequences in the sample; about 47% occur only once, and roughly two fifths lies in the top ten. Study observations and caveats: Diversity and T-cell counts at one year after transplant derived mostly from new T cells. Surviving recipient T cells and thymic progenitors underlay high day-60 TCRbeta diversity in some patients. Reportedly, only several hundred clones from non-depleted graft cells drove alpha-beta T-cell counts at about two months.

V is TRBV12-3 or TRBV12-4 and J is TRBJ2-1, with 8 bases that match TRBD2. Sequencing was performed on peripheral blood, taken before TCRalphabeta/CD19-depleted stem cell transplant. This TCR derives from a boy younger than two with SCID, due to receive a stem cell transplant. This chain's CDR3 is CASIRGGIGFNEQFF. The CDR3 DNA reads TGTGCCAGCATACGGGGGGGAATCGGGTTCAATGAGCAGTTCTTC.